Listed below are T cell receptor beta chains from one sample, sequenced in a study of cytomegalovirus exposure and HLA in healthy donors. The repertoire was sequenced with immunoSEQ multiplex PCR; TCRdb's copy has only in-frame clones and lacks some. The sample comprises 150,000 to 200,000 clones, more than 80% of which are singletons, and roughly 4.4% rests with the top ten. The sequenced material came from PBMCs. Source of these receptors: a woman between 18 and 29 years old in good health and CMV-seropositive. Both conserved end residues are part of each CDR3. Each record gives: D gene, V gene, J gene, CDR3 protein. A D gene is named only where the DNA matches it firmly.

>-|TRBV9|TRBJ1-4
CASSVGVTTNEKLFF
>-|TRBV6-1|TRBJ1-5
CATRTGPNQPQHF
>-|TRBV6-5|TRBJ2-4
CASSLGGRDKNIQYF
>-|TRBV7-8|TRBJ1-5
CASSLAQGFGLDNQPQHF
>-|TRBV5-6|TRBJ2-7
CASSLAGGFYEQYF
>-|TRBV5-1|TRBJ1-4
CASSQEVWVDSHDEKLFF
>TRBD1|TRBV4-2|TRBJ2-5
CASSRGTGEETQYF
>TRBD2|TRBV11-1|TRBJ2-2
CASSQDVPGLNTGELFF
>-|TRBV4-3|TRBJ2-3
CASSQERGGPVDTQYF
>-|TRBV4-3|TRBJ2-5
CASSRGNQETQYF
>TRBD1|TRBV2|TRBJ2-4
CASSARTGSADIQYF
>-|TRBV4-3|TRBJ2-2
CASSQAPGPDTGELFF
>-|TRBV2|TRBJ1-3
CASSFRGGSGNTIYF
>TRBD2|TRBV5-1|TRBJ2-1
CASALLAGGGNEQFF
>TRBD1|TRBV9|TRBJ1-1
CASSAHRQGSEAFF
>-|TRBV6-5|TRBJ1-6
CASRKGPGSPLHF
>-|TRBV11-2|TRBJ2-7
CASSLEQGHLSSYEQYF
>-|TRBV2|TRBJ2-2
CASSEILPGELFF
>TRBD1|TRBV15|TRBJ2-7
CATSRERGPGVGYEQYF
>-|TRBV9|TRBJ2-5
CASTGLSGEGETQYF
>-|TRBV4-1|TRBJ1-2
CASSQDNRFHGGYTF
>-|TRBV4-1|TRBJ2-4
CASSPWVGQGAKNIQYF
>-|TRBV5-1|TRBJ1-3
CASSLDRFFSGNTIYF
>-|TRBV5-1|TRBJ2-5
CASSLQETQYF
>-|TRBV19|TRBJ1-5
CASTSGARAQPQHF
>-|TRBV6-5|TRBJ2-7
CASSPGPQGNSEQYF
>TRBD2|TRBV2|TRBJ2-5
CASSEEGGAGETQYF
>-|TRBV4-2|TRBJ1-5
CASSQGGNKGVWGNGQPQHF
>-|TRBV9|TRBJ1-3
CASSPPPTGVGNTIYF
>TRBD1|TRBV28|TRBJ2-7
CATSLLDRGSEQYF
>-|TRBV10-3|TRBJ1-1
CAISAGASEAFF
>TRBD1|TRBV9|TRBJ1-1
CASSVGDRGTEAFF
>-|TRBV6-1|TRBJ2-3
CASRFVRDTQYF
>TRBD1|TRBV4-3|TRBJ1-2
CASSQNHKTGGYGYTF
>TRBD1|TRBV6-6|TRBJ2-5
CASSRQGRETQYF
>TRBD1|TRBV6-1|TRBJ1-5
CASSGQGYSNQPQHF
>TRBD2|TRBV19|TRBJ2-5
CASSIQLAGGQETQYF
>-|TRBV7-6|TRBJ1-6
CASSLGQQINSPLHF
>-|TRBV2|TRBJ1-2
CASRRIQANYGYTF
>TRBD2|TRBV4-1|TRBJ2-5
CASSQGLAGGRGETQYF
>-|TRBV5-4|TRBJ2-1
CASSLGAAGEQFF
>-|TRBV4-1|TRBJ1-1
CASSQGGVTEAFF
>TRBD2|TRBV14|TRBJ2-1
CASSHLTLPSGGLTYNEQFF
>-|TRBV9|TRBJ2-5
CASSVEGAGQQETQYF
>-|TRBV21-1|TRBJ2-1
CASSKAEGTERTHNEQFF
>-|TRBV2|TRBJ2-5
CASRGAIDF
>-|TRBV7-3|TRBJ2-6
CASSPGGGANVLTF
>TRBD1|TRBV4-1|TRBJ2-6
CASSHPGQGRTGANVLTF
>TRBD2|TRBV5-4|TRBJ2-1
CASSLGLAGDYEQFF
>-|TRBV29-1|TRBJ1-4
CSVGTDNEKLFF
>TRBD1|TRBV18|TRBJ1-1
CASSPTGSTEAFF
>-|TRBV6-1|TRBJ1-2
CASSEVRGSGARSYGYTF
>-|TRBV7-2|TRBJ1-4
CASSLGYSREKLFF
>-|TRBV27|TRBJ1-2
CASSLWASRGNYGYTF
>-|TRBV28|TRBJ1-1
CASSFGGAGTEAFF
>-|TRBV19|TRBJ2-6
CASTFRDSGANVLTF
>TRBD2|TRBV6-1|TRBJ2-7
CASSGTSGGLSYEQYF